This entry features one T cell receptor beta chain sequence. Its target antigen remains unknown. Base qualities are not provided; no much larger clone lies one nucleotide away. The CDR3 regions of human TCRbeta chains were subjected to immunosequencing. For the original study's pipeline: TCRs in the repertoires were compared against a reference library of SARS-CoV-2-specific TCRs that had been generated with the MIRA antigen-specificity platform. Breadth meant the fraction of unique TCRs that were SARS-CoV-2-associated, whereas depth meant the fraction of total T cells that were SARS-CoV-2-associated. Using the MIRA data, every spike-specific TCR was mapped to the spike region that the TCR reacted to and assigned to either a CD4 or a CD8 class. Log10-transformed breadth and depth values were compared by one-way ANOVA with Sidak's multiple comparisons tests. The table comes from immuneACCESS by way of TCRdb, which keeps in-frame sequences with V and J called. Part of the clones is missing from these tables; in studies checked, under half for an unresolved V gene and the rest for unknown reasons. V and J calls and clone size are those listed in that table; D and trimming were worked out from the DNA. This sample is represented by roughly 150,000 clones; over 85% of them were singletons. Together, the top ten hold 1.9% of the sample.

The sample comes from a study of T cell responses to AZD1222 COVID-19 vaccine (dated by TCRdb to about 2021). In the study overall: AZD1222 recipients whose second dose came at about 4 weeks and those whose second dose came at about 12 weeks were combined into one group, since spike-specific TCR depth and breadth did not differ between the two schedules. A total of more than 230 trial participants underwent TCR sequencing, of whom nearly 210 received two doses of AZD1222 and around 26 received two doses of the MenACWY control vaccine. Enrollment into the trials was organized by age into subgroups of 18-55, 56-69 and 70-plus years, and those subgroups contained about 160, 30 and 59 TCR-sequenced participants, respectively.

Study-level results and caveats: Participants were mostly white British and included more females than males, and it was suggested by the authors that clonal diversity may have been underestimated. Conclusions about previously exposed vaccinees are limited, since just six AZD1222 recipients were seropositive for SARS-CoV-2 at baseline. After two AZD1222 doses, both the breadth and the depth of spike-specific TCRs were significantly higher than at day 0 and than in MenACWY recipients. Because no day 14 peak-response samples were available, repertoires were characterized only after the peak T cell response. Epitopes outside the regions mutated in the B.1.351 and B.1.1.7 variants were reportedly recognized by nearly half of the unique spike-specific TCRs. CD4 TCRs associated with the vaccine covered the entire spike protein, and the dominant responses were in regions 160-218 and 743-854. In the small 56-69-year group, the increase in depth fell short of significance, most likely because of low power.

V loses 6 bases, J loses 2 bases, and the germline ends lie 19 bases apart. Its CDR3 holds 16 amino acids, cysteine through phenylalanine. The CDR3 DNA has 48 bases and is translated from base 1. The germline V gene supplies CDR1 MDHEN and CDR2 SYDVKM. The time point label, as the study defines it: baseline before first vaccination. Vaccinee samples were obtained from the UK trials COV001 and COV002, which included a single-blind randomized controlled phase 2/3 trial of AZD1222 (ChAdOx1 nCoV-19) in healthy adults. For TCRbeta chain sequencing, PBMC samples from trial participants were taken at day 0 and at day 28 after the second dose.

This TCR was sampled from an adult in good health. Specimen: peripheral blood, collected on day 0 of AZD1222 vaccination. The sequence joins TRBV28 to TRBJ1-1, with TRBD1 as a weak D call on 5 bases. The DNA sequence is as follows: TGTGCCAGCAGACTAACGCGGGGCGGGGGAAACACTGAAGCTTTCTTT. This yields the protein CASRLTRGGGNTEAFF.